This T cell receptor (beta chain) was profiled in a study of response to subunit inactivated influenza vaccine. CDR3 length: 15 residues. Germline loops: CDR1 LGHNA, CDR2 YSLEER. Trimming left V 0 bases short and J 6 bases short, with 9 bases between. This clonotype was counted between two and nine times. Its antigen is still unknown. General study findings and limits: It was suggested by the authors that few new T cells are recruited by each seasonal influenza vaccination.

Via MiXCR, TCRdb re-called the RT-PCR reads, giving one row per CDR3 protein. The sample has about 480,000 distinct CDR3 sequences, 25% seen once. Here the sequenced sample was CD4+ T cells sorted from PBMCs, taken 5 days after vaccination. This sequence was found in a man aged 50 to 60 who received an inactivated influenza vaccine. The chain couples TRBV4-3 to TRBJ1-6; no reliable D call. The CDR3 coding sequence is TGCGCCAGCAGCCAAGATGGGGAAGGTAATTCACCCCTCCACTTT. Amino acids: CASSQDGEGNSPLHF.